The T cell receptor beta chain under discussion was sequenced for a study of immune evolution from preneoplasia to lung adenocarcinoma. Study conclusions and caveats: Top clone frequencies peaked in normal lung, apparently declining through invasive adenocarcinoma. Later-stage lesions appeared to have more T cells, more diversity, less clonality.

Patients had resection in Japan or China between about 2014 and 2017. H&E slides confirmed each diagnosis, reviewed by two pathologists independently. The assay was immunoSEQ multiplex PCR, and TCRdb's table has in-frame clones only and misses some. This sample has approximately 9,000 clones; 75% to 80% occur once, and the top ten carry approximately 8.7%. As to this clone: The antigen is unknown.

Germline V lookup: CDR1 MNHNY, CDR2 SVGAGI (reference sequence). J lost 5 bases, V lost 2 bases, and 10 bases had no gene match. The CDR3 covers 16 residues. This receptor was taken from a person between 60 and 80 years old with lung adenocarcinoma. This chain uses TRBV6-6 with TRBJ1-2, with 8 bases fitting TRBD1. Sequencing was carried out using FFPE adjacent normal lung tissue. CDR3 amino acids: CASSYMVGTGGYGYTF. The CDR3, as DNA: TGTGCCAGCAGTTACATGGTGGGGACAGGAGGATATGGCTACACCTTC.